The table lists the clone carrying this TCR beta chain with a few counts. Its antigen is not identified. Germline CDR1 SGHTA, CDR2 FQGNSA. The CDR3 length is 17 residues. The ends lost 1 base at V and 6 bases at J; junction bases unmatched: 7. Time point indicated: persistent/refractory GD, antithyroid drugs over 5 years with positive TRAb. Generation of the TCR library employed RNA extracted from PBMCs. This entry belongs to a study of regulatory T cells in long-lasting Graves disease. General study results and limits: Persistent Graves' patients showed less TCR diversity than newly diagnosed ones. Newly diagnosed disease favored TRBV20-1 and TRBJ2-1 over persistent disease. Accuracy was possibly reduced by small sample size.

Building the TCR beta libraries relied on iRepertoire HTBI primers, and CDR3 regions underwent Arm-PCR. TCRdb re-analysed the multiplex PCR reads in MiXCR, keeping a single row per CDR3 protein. The sample shows roughly 450,000 distinct CDR3 sequences, around 21% of them seen only once. The clonotype was recovered from a female donor with Graves disease. The J gene is TRBJ2-2, the V gene TRBV7-2; TRBD2 matches at 11 bases. The specimen comprised peripheral blood mononuclear cells (PBMCs), sampled when the disease was refractory, from a patient treated with antithyroid drugs. This chain's CDR3 is CASSLDDSGRASGELFF. The CDR3 DNA reads as TGTGCCAGCAGCTTAGATGATAGCGGGAGGGCCTCCGGGGAGCTGTTTTTT.